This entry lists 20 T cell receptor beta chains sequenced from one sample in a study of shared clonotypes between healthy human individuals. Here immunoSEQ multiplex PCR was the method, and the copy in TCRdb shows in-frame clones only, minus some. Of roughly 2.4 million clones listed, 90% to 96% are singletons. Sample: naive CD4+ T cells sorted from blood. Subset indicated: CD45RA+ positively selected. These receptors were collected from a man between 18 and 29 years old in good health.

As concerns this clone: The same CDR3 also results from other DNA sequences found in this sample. Here the CDR3 reads CASSYSWSSYEQYF. Here the CDR3 DNA reads TGTGCCAGCAGTTACTCTTGGTCCTCCTACGAGCAGTACTTC. The genes are TRBV6-5 and TRBJ2-7; D gene uncertain. Germline V gene lookup returns CDR1 MNHEY and CDR2 SVGAGI. The V and J ends lost 0 bases and 0 bases respectively, with 6 bases between them. CDR3 length: 14 amino acids.

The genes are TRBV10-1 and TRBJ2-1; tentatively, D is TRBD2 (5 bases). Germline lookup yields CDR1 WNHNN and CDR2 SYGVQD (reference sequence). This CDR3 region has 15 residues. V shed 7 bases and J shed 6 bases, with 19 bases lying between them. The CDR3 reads CASNGGARLANEQFF. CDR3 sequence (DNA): TGCGCCAGCAATGGAGGCGCCCGGTTAGCCAATGAGCAGTTCTTC.

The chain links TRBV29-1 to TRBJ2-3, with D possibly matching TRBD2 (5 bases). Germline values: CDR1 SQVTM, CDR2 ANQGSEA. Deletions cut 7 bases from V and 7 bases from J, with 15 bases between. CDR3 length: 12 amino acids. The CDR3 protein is CSAIPGLNTQYF. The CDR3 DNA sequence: TGCAGCGCGATTCCGGGGTTGAATACGCAGTATTTT.

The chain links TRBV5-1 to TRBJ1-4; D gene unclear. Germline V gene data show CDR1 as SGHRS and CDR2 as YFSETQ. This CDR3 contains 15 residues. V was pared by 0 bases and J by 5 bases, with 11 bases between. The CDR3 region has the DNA TGCGCCAGCAGCTTGGCCCGGGCCGCGAATGAAAAACTGTTTTTT. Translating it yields CASSLARAANEKLFF. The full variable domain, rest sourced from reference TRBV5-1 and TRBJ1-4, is KAGVTQTPRYLIKTRGQQVTLSCSPISGHRSVSWYQQTPGQGLQFLFEYFSETQRNKGNFPGRFSGRQFSNSRSEMNVSTLELGDSALYLCASSLARAANEKLFFGSGTQLSVL.

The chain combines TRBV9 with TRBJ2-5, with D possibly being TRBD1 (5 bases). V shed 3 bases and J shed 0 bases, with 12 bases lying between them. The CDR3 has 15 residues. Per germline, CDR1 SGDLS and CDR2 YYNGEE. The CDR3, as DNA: TGTGCCAGCAGCGGGAGACAGTTATACCAAGAGACCCAGTACTTC. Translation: CASSGRQLYQETQYF.

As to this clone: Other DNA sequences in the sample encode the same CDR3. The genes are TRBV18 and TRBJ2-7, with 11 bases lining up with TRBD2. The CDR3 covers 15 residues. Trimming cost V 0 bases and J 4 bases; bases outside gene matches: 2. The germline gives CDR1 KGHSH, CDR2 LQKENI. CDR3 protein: CASSPPGLAGYEQYF. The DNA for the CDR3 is TGTGCCAGCTCACCACCTGGACTAGCGGGTTACGAGCAGTACTTC.

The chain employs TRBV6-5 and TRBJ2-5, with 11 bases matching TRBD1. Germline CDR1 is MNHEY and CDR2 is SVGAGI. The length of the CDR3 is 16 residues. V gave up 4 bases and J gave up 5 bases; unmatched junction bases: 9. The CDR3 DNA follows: TGTGCCAGCAGTTCCTGGACAGGGGGCGCGAAGGAGACCCAGTACTTC. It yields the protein CASSSWTGGAKETQYF.

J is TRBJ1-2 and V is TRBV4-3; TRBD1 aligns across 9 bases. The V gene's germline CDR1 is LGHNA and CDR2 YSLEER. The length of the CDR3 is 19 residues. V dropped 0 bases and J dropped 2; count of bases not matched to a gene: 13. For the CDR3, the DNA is TGCGCCAGCAGCCAAGATCTTGCTCGCGGGACAGGGACCAACTATGGCTACACCTTC. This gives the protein CASSQDLARGTGTNYGYTF.

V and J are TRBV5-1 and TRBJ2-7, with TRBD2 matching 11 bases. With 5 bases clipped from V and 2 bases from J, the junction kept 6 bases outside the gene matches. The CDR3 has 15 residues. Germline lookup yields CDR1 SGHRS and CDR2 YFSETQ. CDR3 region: CASSQLAGATYEQYF. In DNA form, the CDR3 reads TGCGCCAGCAGTCAACTAGCGGGAGCGACCTACGAGCAGTACTTC.

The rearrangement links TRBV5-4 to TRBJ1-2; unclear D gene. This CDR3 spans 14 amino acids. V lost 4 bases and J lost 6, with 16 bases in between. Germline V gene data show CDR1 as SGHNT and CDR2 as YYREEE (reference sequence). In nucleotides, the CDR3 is TGTGCCAGCAGCAGACCCGGGAGCAACGATGGCTACACCTTC. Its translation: CASSRPGSNDGYTF.

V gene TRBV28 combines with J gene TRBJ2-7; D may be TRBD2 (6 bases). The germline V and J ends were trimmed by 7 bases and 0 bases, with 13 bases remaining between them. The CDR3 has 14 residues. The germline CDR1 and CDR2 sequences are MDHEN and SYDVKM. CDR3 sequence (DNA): TGTGCCAGCAAGGGACTTAGGAGCTCCTACGAGCAGTACTTC. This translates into CASKGLRSSYEQYF. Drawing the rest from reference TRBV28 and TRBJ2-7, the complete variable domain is DVKVTQSSRYLVKRTGEKVFLECVQDMDHENMFWYRQDPGLGLRLIYFSYDVKMKEKGDIPEGYSVSREKKERFSLILESASTNQTSMYLCASKGLRSSYEQYFGPGTRLTVT.

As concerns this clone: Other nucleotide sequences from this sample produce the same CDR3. In DNA form, the CDR3 reads TGTGCCAGCAGCTTGGAGGGACTAGAGACCCAGTACTTC. This translates into CASSLEGLETQYF. The gene calls are TRBV5-5 and TRBJ2-5, with D possibly matching TRBD2 (6 bases). Germline CDR1 is SGHKS and CDR2 is YYEKEE (reference sequence). This CDR3 has 13 residues. Trimming stripped 0 bases from V and 4 bases from J, with 7 bases between.

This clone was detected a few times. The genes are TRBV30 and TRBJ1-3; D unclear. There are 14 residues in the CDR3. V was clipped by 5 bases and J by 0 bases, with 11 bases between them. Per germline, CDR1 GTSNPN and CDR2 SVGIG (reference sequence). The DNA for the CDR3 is TGTGCCTGGGGACCTTTCTTCTCTGGAAACACCATATATTTT. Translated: CAWGPFFSGNTIYF.

DNA of the CDR3: TGTGCCAGCAGTACGTGGGGACAGGGACCCTACGAGCAGTACTTC. Amino acid sequence: CASSTWGQGPYEQYF. The chain couples TRBV6-5 to TRBJ2-7; 9 nucleotides agree with TRBD1. Germline CDR1 is MNHEY and CDR2 is SVGAGI. The V gene end was trimmed by 5 bases and the J gene end by 2 bases; junction bases not matched to a gene: 7. The CDR3 contains 15 residues.

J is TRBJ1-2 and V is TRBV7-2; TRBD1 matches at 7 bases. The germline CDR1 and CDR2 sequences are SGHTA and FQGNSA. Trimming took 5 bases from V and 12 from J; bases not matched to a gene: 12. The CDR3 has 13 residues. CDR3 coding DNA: TGTGCCAGCAGCCCGGGACAGAGGCTAGAAGACACCTTC. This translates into CASSPGQRLEDTF.

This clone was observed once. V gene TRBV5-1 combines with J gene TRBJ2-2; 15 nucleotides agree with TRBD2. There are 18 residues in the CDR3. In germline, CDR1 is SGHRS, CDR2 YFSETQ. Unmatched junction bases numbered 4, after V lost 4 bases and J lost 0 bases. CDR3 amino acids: CASSTGLAGGANTGELFF. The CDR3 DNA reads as TGCGCCAGCAGCACGGGACTAGCGGGGGGCGCGAACACCGGGGAGCTGTTTTTT.

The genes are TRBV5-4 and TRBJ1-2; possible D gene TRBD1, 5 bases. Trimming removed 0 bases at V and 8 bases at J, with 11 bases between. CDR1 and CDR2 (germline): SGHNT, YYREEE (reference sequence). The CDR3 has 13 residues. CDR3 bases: TGTGCCAGCAGCTTGGACAGGCTAAAAGGCTACACCTTC. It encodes CASSLDRLKGYTF.

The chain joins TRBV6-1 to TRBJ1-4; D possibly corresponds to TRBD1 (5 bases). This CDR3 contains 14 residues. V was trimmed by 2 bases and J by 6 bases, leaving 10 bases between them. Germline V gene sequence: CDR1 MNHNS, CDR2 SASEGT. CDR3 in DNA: TGTGCCAGCAGTGAAAGGGGTATTGATGAAAAACTGTTTTTT. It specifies CASSERGIDEKLFF.

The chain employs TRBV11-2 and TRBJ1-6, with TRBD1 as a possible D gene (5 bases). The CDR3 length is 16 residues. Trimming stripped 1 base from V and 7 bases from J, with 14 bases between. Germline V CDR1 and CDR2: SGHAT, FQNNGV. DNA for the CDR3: TGTGCCAGCAGCTTAGCACAGGCGGTTAAGAATTCACCCCTCCACTTT. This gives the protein CASSLAQAVKNSPLHF. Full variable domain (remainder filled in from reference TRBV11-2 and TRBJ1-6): EAGVAQSPRYKIIEKRQSVAFWCNPISGHATLYWYQQILGQGPKLLIQFQNNGVVDDSQLPKDRFSAERLKGVDSTLKIQPAKLEDSAVYLCASSLAQAVKNSPLHFGNGTRLTVT.

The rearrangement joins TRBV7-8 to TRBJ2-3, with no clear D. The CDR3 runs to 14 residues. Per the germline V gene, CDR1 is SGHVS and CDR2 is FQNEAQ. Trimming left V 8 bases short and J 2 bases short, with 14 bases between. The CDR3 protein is CASVSDLLTDTQYF. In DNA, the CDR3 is TGTGCCAGCGTTTCCGACCTACTCACAGATACGCAGTATTTT.